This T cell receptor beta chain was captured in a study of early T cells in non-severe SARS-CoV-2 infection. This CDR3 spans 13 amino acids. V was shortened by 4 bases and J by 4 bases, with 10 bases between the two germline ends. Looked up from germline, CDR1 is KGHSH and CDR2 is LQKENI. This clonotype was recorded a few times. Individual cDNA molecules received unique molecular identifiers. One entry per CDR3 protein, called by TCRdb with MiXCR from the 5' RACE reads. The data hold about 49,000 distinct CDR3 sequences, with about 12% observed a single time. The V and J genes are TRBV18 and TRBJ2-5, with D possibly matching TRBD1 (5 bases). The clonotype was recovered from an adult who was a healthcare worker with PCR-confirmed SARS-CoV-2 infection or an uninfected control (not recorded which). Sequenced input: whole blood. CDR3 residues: CASSRQRRETQYF. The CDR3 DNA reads TGTGCCAGCTCACGACAGAGGCGAGAGACCCAGTACTTC.